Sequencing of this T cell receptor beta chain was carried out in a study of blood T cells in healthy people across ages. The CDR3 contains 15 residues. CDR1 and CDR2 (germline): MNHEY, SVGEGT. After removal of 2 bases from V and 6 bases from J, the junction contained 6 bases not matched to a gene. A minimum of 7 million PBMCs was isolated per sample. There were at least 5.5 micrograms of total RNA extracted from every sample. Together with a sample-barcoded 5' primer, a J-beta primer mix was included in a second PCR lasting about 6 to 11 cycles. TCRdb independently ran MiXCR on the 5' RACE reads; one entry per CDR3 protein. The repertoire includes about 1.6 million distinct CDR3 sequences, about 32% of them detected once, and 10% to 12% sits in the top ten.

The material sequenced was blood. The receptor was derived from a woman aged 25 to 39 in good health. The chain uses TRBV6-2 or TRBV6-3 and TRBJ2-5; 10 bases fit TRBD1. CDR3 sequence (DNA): TGTGCCAGCAGTTACCCCGGGACAGGGGAACAGACCCAGTACTTC. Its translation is CASSYPGTGEQTQYF.